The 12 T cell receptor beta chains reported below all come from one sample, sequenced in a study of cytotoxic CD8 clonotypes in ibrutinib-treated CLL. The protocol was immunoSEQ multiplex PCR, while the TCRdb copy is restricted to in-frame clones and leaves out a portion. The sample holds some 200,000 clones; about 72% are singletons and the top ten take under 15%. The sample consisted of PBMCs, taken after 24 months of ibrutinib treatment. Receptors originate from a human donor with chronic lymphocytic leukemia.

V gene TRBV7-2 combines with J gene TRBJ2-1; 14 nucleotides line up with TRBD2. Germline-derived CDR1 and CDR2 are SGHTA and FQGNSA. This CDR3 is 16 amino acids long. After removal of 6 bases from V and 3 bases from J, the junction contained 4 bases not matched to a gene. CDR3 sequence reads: CASSIGLAGGYNEQFF. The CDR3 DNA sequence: TGTGCCAGCAGTATAGGACTAGCGGGAGGCTACAATGAGCAGTTCTTC.

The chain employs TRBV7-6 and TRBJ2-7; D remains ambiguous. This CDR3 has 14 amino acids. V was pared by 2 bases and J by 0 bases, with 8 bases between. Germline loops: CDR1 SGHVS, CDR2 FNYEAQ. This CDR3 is CASSLRPSSYEQYF. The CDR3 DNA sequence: TGTGCCAGCAGCTTAAGGCCTAGCTCCTACGAGCAGTACTTC.

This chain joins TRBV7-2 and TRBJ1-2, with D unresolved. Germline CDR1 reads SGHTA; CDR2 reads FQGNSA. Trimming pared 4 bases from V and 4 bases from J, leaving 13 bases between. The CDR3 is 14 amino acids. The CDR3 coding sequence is TGTGCCAGCAGCTCGCTGACCACGAGCTATGGCTACACCTTC. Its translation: CASSSLTTSYGYTF. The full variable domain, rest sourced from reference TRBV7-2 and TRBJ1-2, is GAGVSQSPSNKVTEKGKDVELRCDPISGHTALYWYRQSLGQGLEFLIYFQGNSAPDKSGLPSDRFSAERTGGSVSTLTIQRTQQEDSAVYLCASSSLTTSYGYTFGSGTRLTVV.

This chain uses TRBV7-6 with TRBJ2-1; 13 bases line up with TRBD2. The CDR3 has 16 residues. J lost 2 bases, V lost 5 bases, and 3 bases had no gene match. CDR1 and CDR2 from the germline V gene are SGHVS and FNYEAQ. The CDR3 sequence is CASSPGLAGAYNEQFF. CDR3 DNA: TGTGCCAGCAGCCCTGGACTAGCGGGAGCCTACAATGAGCAGTTCTTC.

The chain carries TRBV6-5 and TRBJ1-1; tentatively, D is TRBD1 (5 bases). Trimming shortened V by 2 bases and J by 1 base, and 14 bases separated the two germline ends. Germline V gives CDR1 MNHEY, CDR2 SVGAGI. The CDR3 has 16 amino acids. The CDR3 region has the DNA TGTGCCAGCAGTTACGGGCCCGAGACAGCGAACACTGAAGCTTTCTTT. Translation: CASSYGPETANTEAFF.

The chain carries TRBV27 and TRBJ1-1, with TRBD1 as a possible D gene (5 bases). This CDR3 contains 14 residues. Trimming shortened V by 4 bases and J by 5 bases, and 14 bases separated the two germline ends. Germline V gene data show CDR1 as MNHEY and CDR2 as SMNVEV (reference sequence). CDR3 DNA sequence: TGTGCCAGCAGTTACAGTGTCAAGGGGACTGAAGCTTTCTTT. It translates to CASSYSVKGTEAFF.

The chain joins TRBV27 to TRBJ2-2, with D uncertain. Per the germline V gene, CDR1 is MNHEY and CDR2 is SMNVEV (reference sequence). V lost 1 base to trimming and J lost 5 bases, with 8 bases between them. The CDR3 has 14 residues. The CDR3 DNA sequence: TGTGCCAGCAGTTTATTTTGGGTGACCGGGGAGCTGTTTTTT. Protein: CASSLFWVTGELFF.

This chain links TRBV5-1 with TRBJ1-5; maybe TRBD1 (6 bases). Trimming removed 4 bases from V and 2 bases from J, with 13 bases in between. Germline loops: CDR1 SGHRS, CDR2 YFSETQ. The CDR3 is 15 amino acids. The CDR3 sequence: CASSQWGLGNQPQHF. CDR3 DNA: TGCGCCAGCAGCCAGTGGGGGCTGGGCAATCAGCCCCAGCATTTT.

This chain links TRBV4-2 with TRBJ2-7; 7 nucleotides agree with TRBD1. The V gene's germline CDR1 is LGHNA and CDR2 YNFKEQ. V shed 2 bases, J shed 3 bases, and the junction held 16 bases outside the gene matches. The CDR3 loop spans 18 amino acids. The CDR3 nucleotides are TGTGCCAGCAGCCAAACGAGATTGGGACAGACAGACTTCTACGAGCAGTACTTC. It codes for CASSQTRLGQTDFYEQYF.

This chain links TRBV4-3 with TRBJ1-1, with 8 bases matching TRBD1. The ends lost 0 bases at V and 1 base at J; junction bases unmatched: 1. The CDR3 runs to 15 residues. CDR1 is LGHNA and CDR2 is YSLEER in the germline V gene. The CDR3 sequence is CASSQDDRGNTEAFF. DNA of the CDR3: TGCGCCAGCAGCCAAGATGACAGGGGGAACACTGAAGCTTTCTTT.

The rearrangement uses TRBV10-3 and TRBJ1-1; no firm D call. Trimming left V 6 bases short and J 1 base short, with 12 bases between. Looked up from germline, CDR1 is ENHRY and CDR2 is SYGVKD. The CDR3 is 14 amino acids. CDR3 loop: CAISAGRKNTEAFF. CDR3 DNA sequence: TGTGCCATCAGCGCCGGACGGAAGAACACTGAAGCTTTCTTT.

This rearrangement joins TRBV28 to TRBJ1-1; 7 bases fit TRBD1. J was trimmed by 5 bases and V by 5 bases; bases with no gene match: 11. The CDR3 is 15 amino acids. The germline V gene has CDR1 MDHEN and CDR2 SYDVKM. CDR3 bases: TGTGCCAGCAGTCCGGCCTTAAGGGGGCGGACTGAAGCTTTCTTT. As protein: CASSPALRGRTEAFF. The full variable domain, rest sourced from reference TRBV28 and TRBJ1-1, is DVKVTQSSRYLVKRTGEKVFLECVQDMDHENMFWYRQDPGLGLRLIYFSYDVKMKEKGDIPEGYSVSREKKERFSLILESASTNQTSMYLCASSPALRGRTEAFFGQGTRLTVV.